The rows below give T cell receptor beta chains drawn from one sample of a study of blood T cell repertoires in COVID-19. The method was immunoSEQ multiplex PCR; TCRdb's version includes in-frame clones alone and lacks a portion of them. Of approximately 200,000 clones in the sample, roughly 88% were seen once. Sequenced material: peripheral blood. These receptors all stem from a human donor with active or convalescent COVID-19. The donor label of this sample is uncertain. Both conserved end residues are part of each CDR3. A D gene is named only where the DNA matches it firmly. Rows may omit the clone size; those that give it use once, few, many or a size class.

V	size	J	D	DNA	CDR3
TRBV27	.	TRBJ2-3	TRBD2	TGTGCCAGCACCCCGGGACCGGCGCTAGCGGGAGGGGGAGATACGCAGTATTTT	CASTPGPALAGGGDTQYF
TRBV5-1	.	TRBJ2-5	.	TGCGCCAGCAGCGCCCAATCCAACCTCCTCGGGGGAGAGACCCAGTACTTC	CASSAQSNLLGGETQYF
TRBV7-3	few	TRBJ2-2	.	TGTGCCAGCAGCTTAGGTACTTCCGGGGAGCTGTTTTTT	CASSLGTSGELFF
TRBV5-1	.	TRBJ1-1	.	TGCGCCAGCAGCTTGGCCTCGGGAGGGAACACTGAAGCTTTCTTT	CASSLASGGNTEAFF
TRBV5-1	.	TRBJ1-6	.	TGCGCCAGCAGCTTTCGACCGGGGGGCAACTATAATTCACCCCTCCACTTT	CASSFRPGGNYNSPLHF
TRBV5-4	once	TRBJ2-5	TRBD2	TGTGCCAGCGGAGAAGGACTAGCCTCCGGGGGGACCCAGTACTTC	CASGEGLASGGTQYF
TRBV2	.	TRBJ1-1	TRBD1	TGTGCCAGCAGTGAATTGCGCGGACAGGCTGAAGCTTTCTTT	CASSELRGQAEAFF
TRBV18	.	TRBJ1-1	TRBD1	TGTGCCAGCTCACCAGGCAGGGGGCCCACTGAAGCTTTCTTT	CASSPGRGPTEAFF
TRBV4-2	few	TRBJ1-1	.	TGTGCCAGCAGCCGCGAGGGGGGGGACGTCGAAGCTTTCTTT	CASSREGGDVEAFF
TRBV7-9	.	TRBJ1-1	.	TGTGCCAGCAGCCCCAAAATGAACACTGAAGCTTTCTTT	CASSPKMNTEAFF
TRBV4-3	.	TRBJ2-2	TRBD1	TGCGCCAGCAGCCAAGTCCCAGCCGGGACAGGGGTTACCGGGGAGCTGTTTTTT	CASSQVPAGTGVTGELFF
TRBV13	.	TRBJ1-5	TRBD1	TGTGCCAGCAGCTTAGCGCGGGACAGGGACAATCAGCCCCAGCATTTT	CASSLARDRDNQPQHF
TRBV28	.	TRBJ2-5	.	TGTGCCAGCAGTTTCCCCCCAAATGGGGCAGCGGAGACCCAGTACTTC	CASSFPPNGAAETQYF
TRBV7-2	.	TRBJ1-1	TRBD1	TGTGCCAGCAGCTTAGCACAGGGGTCGGGCACTGAAGCTTTCTTT	CASSLAQGSGTEAFF
TRBV28	few	TRBJ2-5	.	TGTGCCAGCGACCAGAGCGGCGCGGGGAAAGAGACCCAGTACTTC	CASDQSGAGKETQYF
TRBV5-4	.	TRBJ1-2	TRBD1	TGTGCCAGGGTGGACAGGGGCCCCTATGGCTACACCTTC	CARVDRGPYGYTF
TRBV28	.	TRBJ2-7	.	TGTGCCAGCAGTTTCGACGTCACTAACGTAACAATGTTCTACGAGCAGTACTTC	CASSFDVTNVTMFYEQYF
TRBV9	.	TRBJ2-1	.	TGTGCCAGCAGCGTAGTAGGGGTAAATGAGCAGTTCTTC	CASSVVGVNEQFF
TRBV5-1	few	TRBJ1-2	TRBD1	TGCGCCAGCAGCTTGCAGGGGGCTAACTATGGCTACACCTTC	CASSLQGANYGYTF
TRBV12-3/TRBV12-4	once	TRBJ2-7	.	TGTGCCAGCAGTCACCGGGACAACGAGCAGTACTTC	CASSHRDNEQYF
TRBV4-2	.	TRBJ1-2	TRBD1	TGTGCCAGCAGCCATGTGTTCAGGGGGGACTATGGCTACACCTTC	CASSHVFRGDYGYTF
TRBV5-1	.	TRBJ1-2	TRBD1	TGCGCCAGCAGCCTCGGTGACAGGGGCTATGGCTACACCTTC	CASSLGDRGYGYTF
TRBV12-5	few	TRBJ1-2	TRBD1	TGTGCTAGTGGCGATCCCCAGGGGGCGCTTAACTATGGCTACACCTTC	CASGDPQGALNYGYTF
TRBV5-1	.	TRBJ2-7	TRBD2	TGCGCCAGCCGACTCTCCGGGACTAGCGTCTACGAGCAGTACTTC	CASRLSGTSVYEQYF
TRBV4-2	.	TRBJ1-1	.	TGTGCCAGCAGCCAGGCCAATATATTTAACACTGAAGCTTTCTTT	CASSQANIFNTEAFF
TRBV6-5	.	TRBJ1-2	.	TGTGCCAGCAGAAGGAAGGGGGATTACTATGGCTACACCTTC	CASRRKGDYYGYTF
TRBV6-5	few	TRBJ1-5	.	TGTGCCAGCAGGGGGCAGCTCAATCAGCCCCAGCATTTT	CASRGQLNQPQHF
TRBV19	.	TRBJ1-2	TRBD1	TGTGCCAGTAGCGGTACCGGGACAGGCGTCTATGGCTACACCTTC	CASSGTGTGVYGYTF
TRBV9	.	TRBJ1-6	.	TGTGCCAGCAGCGTGCGGGCTACCGCTAATTCACCCCTCCACTTT	CASSVRATANSPLHF
TRBV5-1	.	TRBJ1-3	.	TGCGCCAGCAGCTTGAAGAATGGTGGAGGAACCTTCTCTGGAAACACCATATATTTT	CASSLKNGGGTFSGNTIYF